Listed below are T cell receptor beta chains from one sample, sequenced in a study of a mutant IDH1 vaccine in newly diagnosed glioma. TCRdb's copy holds only in-frame clones and misses some; the assay was immunoSEQ multiplex PCR. The table shows 30,000 to 40,000 clones, with 75% to 85% occurring only once. Their target antigens are unknown. The sample in question was PBMCs, obtained from a glioma patient whose treatment included an IDH1 peptide vaccine. All receptors derive from a middle-aged man with glioma. CDR3s include the opening cysteine and the closing phenylalanine or tryptophan. The D gene is left open where the match is weak. Clone size is stated in some rows and not others, as once, few, many or a class when expanded.

d_gene: TRBD1; j_gene: TRBJ2-5; abundance: -; v_gene: TRBV5-1; CDR3aa: CASYATGEETQYF; CDR3nt: TGCGCCAGCTACGCGACAGGGGAAGAGACCCAGTACTTC
d_gene: -; j_gene: TRBJ2-7; abundance: -; v_gene: TRBV9; CDR3aa: CASSAAVGSYEQYF; CDR3nt: TGTGCCAGCAGCGCCGCGGTCGGCTCCTACGAGCAGTACTTC
d_gene: -; j_gene: TRBJ2-5; abundance: -; v_gene: TRBV10-3; CDR3aa: CAISEGDQETQYF; CDR3nt: TGTGCCATCAGTGAAGGCGACCAAGAGACCCAGTACTTC
d_gene: -; j_gene: TRBJ1-2; abundance: -; v_gene: TRBV7-8; CDR3aa: CASSLGQITNYGYTF; CDR3nt: TGTGCCAGCAGCTTAGGGCAGATAACTAACTATGGCTACACCTTC
d_gene: TRBD1; j_gene: TRBJ2-7; abundance: -; v_gene: TRBV11-3; CDR3aa: CASSLRDSSYEQYF; CDR3nt: TGTGCCAGCAGCTTAAGGGACAGCTCCTACGAGCAGTACTTC
d_gene: -; j_gene: TRBJ2-3; abundance: -; v_gene: TRBV4-2; CDR3aa: CASSQGYKGSTDTQYF; CDR3nt: TGTGCCAGCAGCCAAGGGTATAAAGGAAGCACAGATACGCAGTATTTT
d_gene: TRBD1; j_gene: TRBJ2-7; abundance: once; v_gene: TRBV7-2; CDR3aa: CASSSKPGQGALKGF; CDR3nt: TGTGCCAGCAGCTCTAAACCGGGACAGGGGGCGCTTAAGGGATTC
d_gene: TRBD1; j_gene: TRBJ1-2; abundance: -; v_gene: TRBV7-9; CDR3aa: CASSLTRGQGIGYTF; CDR3nt: TGTGCCAGCAGCCTTACTAGGGGACAGGGGATTGGCTACACCTTC
d_gene: -; j_gene: TRBJ2-2; abundance: -; v_gene: TRBV30; CDR3aa: CAWGVSNTGELFF; CDR3nt: TGTGCCTGGGGGGTGTCTAACACCGGGGAGCTGTTTTTT
d_gene: TRBD1; j_gene: TRBJ1-1; abundance: once; v_gene: TRBV6-4; CDR3aa: CASSVTGVYFGTEAFF; CDR3nt: TGTGCCAGCAGTGTGACAGGGGTTTATTTCGGCACTGAAGCTTTCTTT
d_gene: TRBD1; j_gene: TRBJ2-5; abundance: large; v_gene: TRBV6-5; CDR3aa: CASSPSGTAPETQYF; CDR3nt: TGTGCCAGCAGCCCATCCGGGACAGCCCCAGAGACCCAGTACTTC
d_gene: -; j_gene: TRBJ1-5; abundance: -; v_gene: TRBV6-5; CDR3aa: CASSSASGLNQPQHF; CDR3nt: TGTGCCAGCAGCTCCGCTAGCGGGTTAAATCAGCCCCAGCATTTT
d_gene: -; j_gene: TRBJ1-1; abundance: -; v_gene: TRBV6-1; CDR3aa: CASSHYSNTEAFF; CDR3nt: TGTGCCAGCAGTCACTATTCGAACACTGAAGCTTTCTTT
d_gene: -; j_gene: TRBJ1-1; abundance: few; v_gene: TRBV5-4; CDR3aa: CASSLTGRRTEAFF; CDR3nt: TGTGCCAGCAGCTTGACCGGACGGCGGACTGAAGCTTTCTTT
d_gene: -; j_gene: TRBJ1-1; abundance: -; v_gene: TRBV6-5; CDR3aa: CASSYSEGNTEAFF; CDR3nt: TGTGCCAGCAGTTACTCGGAGGGTAACACTGAAGCTTTCTTT